A selection of T cell receptor beta chains follows, all from one sample in a study of blood T cell repertoires in COVID-19. Profiled with immunoSEQ multiplex PCR; TCRdb holds only in-frame clones, not every one. The repertoire consists of roughly 520,000 clones, with 70% to 90% occurring once and the leading ten covering less than 2%. Material: PBMCs or T cells enriched from blood (not recorded which). The receptors derive from a woman aged 35 to 49 who had recovered from COVID-19. Each CDR3 is given with its conserved first and last residue. The D gene is left open where the match is weak. Not every row has a clone size; where given, it reads once, few, many or a size class.

j_call	d_call	clone_size	v_call	cdr3_aa	cdr3_nt
TRBJ1-1	TRBD1	once	TRBV24-1	CATNTRGQGTEAFF	TGTGCCACCAACACTAGGGGGCAGGGCACTGAAGCTTTCTTT
TRBJ1-1	-	-	TRBV7-9	CASRQTGWGTEAFF	TGTGCCAGCAGGCAGACAGGTTGGGGGACTGAAGCTTTCTTT
TRBJ1-1	-	-	TRBV2	CASTGGPGTEAFF	TGTGCCAGCACGGGGGGCCCGGGTACTGAAGCTTTCTTT
TRBJ1-2	-	-	TRBV6-5	CASSLKARANYGYTF	TGTGCCAGCAGTTTGAAGGCGCGGGCTAACTATGGCTACACCTTC
TRBJ1-1	-	-	TRBV11-2	CASSLDPHREGMNTEAFF	TGTGCCAGCAGCTTAGATCCACACAGGGAAGGGATGAACACTGAAGCTTTCTTT
TRBJ1-2	TRBD1	-	TRBV20-1	CSASQGVYGYTF	TGCAGTGCTAGTCAGGGGGTCTATGGCTACACCTTC
TRBJ1-2	TRBD1	-	TRBV29-1	CSVEDGDRDYGYTF	TGCAGCGTTGAAGATGGGGACAGGGACTATGGCTACACCTTC
TRBJ2-1	TRBD2	-	TRBV6-6	CASSLAGGIYEQFF	TGTGCCAGCAGTTTGGCGGGAGGTATCTATGAGCAGTTCTTC
TRBJ2-1	-	once	TRBV13	CASSPEVDEQFF	TGTGCCAGCAGCCCCGAGGTTGATGAGCAGTTCTTC
TRBJ1-3	-	-	TRBV7-2	CASSQANSGNTIYF	TGTGCCAGCAGCCAGGCAAACTCTGGAAACACCATATATTTT
TRBJ2-1	TRBD2	-	TRBV5-1	CASSSGLADNEQFF	TGCGCCAGCAGCTCGGGACTAGCGGACAATGAGCAGTTCTTC
TRBJ1-2	TRBD1	-	TRBV28	CASTGQDSYGYTF	TGTGCCAGCACAGGACAGGACTCCTATGGCTACACCTTC
TRBJ2-7	-	-	TRBV15	CATSRDLTVTEQYF	TGTGCCACCAGCAGAGATTTAACAGTTACCGAGCAGTACTTC
TRBJ1-2	TRBD1	once	TRBV7-8	CASSLADRAFGYTF	TGTGCCAGCAGCTTAGCTGACAGGGCATTTGGCTACACCTTC
TRBJ1-1	-	-	TRBV30	CARTTRENTEAFF	TGTGCCCGGACAACCAGGGAGAACACTGAAGCTTTCTTT
TRBJ1-5	-	-	TRBV18	CASSGGLDQPQHF	TGTGCCAGCTCAGGGGGACTCGATCAGCCCCAGCATTTT
TRBJ1-3	-	-	TRBV4-1	CASSPTTGINTIYF	TGCGCCAGCAGCCCTACCACAGGGATCAACACCATATATTTT